This T cell receptor beta chain was profiled in a study of blood T cells in healthy people across ages. The V and J ends lost 7 bases and 5 bases respectively, with 14 bases between them. The CDR3 runs to 14 residues. The germline gives CDR1 SGHTA, CDR2 FQGNSA. This clonotype was counted a few times. For the second PCR, which ran for about 6 to 11 cycles, a sample-barcoded 5' primer and a J-beta primer mix were used. Using its own MiXCR run on the 5' RACE reads, TCRdb lists one record per CDR3 protein. The repertoire holds fewer than 800,000 distinct CDR3 sequences, with about 32% as singletons. The V gene is TRBV7-2, the J gene TRBJ2-2, with a tentative D call TRBD1 (6 bases). This TCR came from an elderly woman in good health. The sequenced material came from blood. In DNA, the CDR3 is TGTGCCAGCACCTCATTCACAGGGACCGGGGAGCTGTTTTTT. Protein: CASTSFTGTGELFF.